This TCR beta chain was obtained from a study of brain metastases from non-small cell lung cancer. Here immunoSEQ multiplex PCR was the method, and the copy in TCRdb shows in-frame clones only, minus some. The sample includes over a thousand clones, roughly four fifths seen only once; the top ten take approximately 10%. From germline, CDR1 is ENHRY and CDR2 SYGVKD. Losses at the gene ends were 3 bases for V and 5 bases for J; bases not matched to a gene: 7. The CDR3 contains 15 residues. V gene TRBV10-3 combines with J gene TRBJ1-2; TRBD1 aligns across 9 bases. The sample consisted of tumor-adjacent normal tissue. The receptor comes from a donor over 35 with non-small cell lung cancer. The CDR3 loop reads CAISDARDRVYGYTF. CDR3 coding DNA: TGTGCCATCAGTGACGCCCGGGACAGGGTGTATGGCTACACCTTC.